These 24 T cell receptor beta chains were sequenced from one sample in a study of spatial heterogeneity in lung cancer. Time point specified: sample taken at primary tumor resection. Sequencing was performed on whole RNA extracted from tumor and nontumor lung tissue, or from frozen PBMC, and the material was left unsorted. TCRdb processed the 5' RACE reads anew with MiXCR; each CDR3 protein has one entry. This table has about 36,000 distinct CDR3 sequences, 4% to 6% appearing once. Source: PBMCs, taken at surgery. The receptors were sampled from a female donor with early-stage non-small cell lung cancer.

The V call is TRBV19, the J call TRBJ2-5; 7 positions match TRBD1. The CDR3 has 14 amino acids. CDR1 and CDR2 from the germline V gene are LNHDA and SQIVND (reference sequence). After removal of 0 bases from V and 3 bases from J, the junction contained 1 base not matched to a gene. The CDR3 DNA follows: TGTGCCAGTAGTATAGAAGGACAGGAAGAGACCCAGTACTTC. Protein sequence: CASSIEGQEETQYF.

The rearrangement joins TRBV29-1 to TRBJ2-7; D perhaps matches TRBD1 (6 bases). The CDR3 is 15 amino acids. V gave up 1 base and J gave up 0 bases, with 13 bases separating them. The germline V gene encodes CDR1 SQVTM and CDR2 ANQGSEA. The CDR3 region is CSVEGPGHGSYEQYF. The CDR3 region has the DNA TGCAGCGTTGAAGGGCCGGGACATGGCTCCTACGAGCAGTACTTC.

This clonotype was recorded at least ten times. The chain couples TRBV5-1 to TRBJ2-7; D is perhaps TRBD2 (6 bases). V dropped 9 bases and J dropped 3 bases, with 13 bases sitting between them. Germline lookup yields CDR1 SGHRS and CDR2 YFSETQ. This CDR3 is built from 12 residues. The CDR3 loop is CAIYAGNYEQYF. The CDR3 DNA follows: TGCGCCATCTACGCGGGGAACTACGAGCAGTACTTC.

This chain joins TRBV5-1 and TRBJ1-6; maybe TRBD1 (6 bases). Germline assignment: CDR1 SGHRS and CDR2 YFSETQ. V dropped 2 bases and J dropped 7 bases, with 13 bases sitting between them. CDR3 length: 15 residues. In DNA form, the CDR3 reads TGCGCCAGCAGCTTACAGGGCGGATCGAATTCACCCCTCCACTTT. It yields the protein CASSLQGGSNSPLHF.

This clonotype has ten or more counts. The V gene is TRBV12-3 or TRBV12-4, the J gene TRBJ2-2; D possibly corresponds to TRBD1 (7 bases). The CDR3 extends over 16 amino acids. V was trimmed by 6 bases and J by 2 bases, leaving 16 bases between them. The CDR3 DNA is TGTGCCAGCAGCCGGGGGACAGTCCTCAACACCGGGGAGCTGTTTTTT. Its translation is CASSRGTVLNTGELFF.

In DNA form, the CDR3 reads TGCAGTGCGAAGACAGGGGGAGCCCCTAACACCGGGGAGCTGTTTTTT. This sequence encodes CSAKTGGAPNTGELFF. The chain recombines TRBV20-1 with TRBJ2-2; 9 bases are a match to TRBD1. This CDR3 spans 16 amino acids. Germline V gene lookup returns CDR1 DFQATT and CDR2 SNEGSKA (reference sequence). J was trimmed by 2 bases and V by 6 bases; bases with no gene match: 10.

This clonotype occurred a few times. V and J are TRBV10-2 and TRBJ1-2; D remains unclear. The germline V gene has CDR1 WSHSY and CDR2 SAAADI. This CDR3 comprises 15 residues. V was trimmed by 1 base and J by 4 bases, leaving 13 bases between them. The CDR3, as DNA: TGCGCCAGCAGTGAGTATGGAGGGTCGGTCTATGGCTACACCTTC. This sequence encodes CASSEYGGSVYGYTF.

This clonotype appeared many times. The rearrangement uses TRBV20-1 and TRBJ1-1; D not certain. Looked up from germline, CDR1 is DFQATT and CDR2 is SNEGSKA (reference sequence). CDR3 length equals 11 residues. V lost 4 bases to trimming and J lost 7 bases, with 10 bases between them. The CDR3 DNA follows: TGCAGTGCTAAGGGTGCGAGTGAAGCTTTCTTT. This translates into CSAKGASEAFF.

In this sample, this clonotype turned up many times. The rearrangement links TRBV10-3 to TRBJ2-2; a possible D gene is TRBD1 (5 bases). The CDR3 has 19 residues. The V and J ends lost 3 bases and 4 bases respectively, with 24 bases between them. Germline CDR1 and CDR2: ENHRY and SYGVKD. The CDR3 sequence: CAISDKQAAHSAVTGELFF. CDR3 nucleotides: TGTGCCATCAGTGATAAACAGGCGGCACATTCAGCCGTCACCGGGGAGCTGTTTTTT.

Many counts were recorded for this clonotype. V usage is TRBV12-3 or TRBV12-4 and J usage is TRBJ2-3; a possible D gene is TRBD1 (6 bases). V gave up 3 bases and J gave up 2 bases, with 12 bases separating them. The CDR3 runs to 15 residues. The CDR3 is CASSFGQSLTDTQYF. The CDR3 DNA reads TGTGCCAGCAGTTTCGGACAGAGCCTCACAGATACGCAGTATTTT.

This clonotype showed up many times. V is TRBV5-4 and J is TRBJ2-5, with no clear D. Deletions cut 0 bases from V and 0 bases from J, with 15 bases between. Germline V CDR1 and CDR2: SGHNT, YYREEE (reference sequence). CDR3 length: 17 residues. The CDR3 sequence is CASSLDMTTQYQETQYF. The CDR3 nucleotides read TGTGCCAGCAGCTTGGATATGACGACTCAGTACCAAGAGACCCAGTACTTC.

The genes are TRBV19 and TRBJ2-3; either TRBD1 or TRBD2 may fit D (5 bases each). Germline lookup yields CDR1 LNHDA and CDR2 SQIVND (reference sequence). This CDR3 is built from 15 residues. Trimming removed 4 bases from V and 0 bases from J, with 11 bases in between. Here the CDR3 DNA reads TGTGCCAGTAGTACCGGGACGGCGAGCACAGATACGCAGTATTTT. Its protein product is CASSTGTASTDTQYF.

The chain recombines TRBV2 with TRBJ2-3, with TRBD1 matching over 8 bases. The J segment lost 2 bases and the V segment lost 4 bases, leaving 8 bases of the junction unmatched. Germline V gene lookup returns CDR1 SNHLY and CDR2 FYNNEI. The CDR3 totals 16 residues. The CDR3 bases are TGTGCCAGCAGTGCCATGACAGGGGCTTCCACAGATACGCAGTATTTT. Translation gives CASSAMTGASTDTQYF.

V usage is TRBV6-2 or TRBV6-3 and J usage is TRBJ1-2; 8 nucleotides agree with TRBD1. The CDR3 spans 15 residues. Per germline, CDR1 MNHEY and CDR2 SVGEGT. V shed 6 bases, J shed 5 bases, and the junction held 11 bases outside the gene matches. As DNA, the CDR3 is TGTGCCAGCAGGAGACAGGGGCCCGCTGGGTATGGCTACACCTTC. This translates into CASRRQGPAGYGYTF.

This clonotype was seen ten or more times. The rearrangement uses TRBV25-1 and TRBJ2-5; D uncertain. The CDR3 is 15 residues long. Per the germline V gene, CDR1 is MGHDK and CDR2 is SYGVNS. Trimming took off 1 base at V and 1 base at J, with 10 bases between the two ends. CDR3 residues: CASSESASSQETQYF. CDR3 DNA: TGTGCCAGCAGTGAATCCGCCTCAAGCCAAGAGACCCAGTACTTC.

This clonotype was seen ten or more times. This chain links TRBV20-1 with TRBJ1-2, with D possibly TRBD1 on 5 matching bases. V gave up 1 base and J gave up 5 bases, with 11 bases separating them. CDR3 length: 13 amino acids. Germline lookup yields CDR1 DFQATT and CDR2 SNEGSKA (reference sequence). The CDR3 DNA is TGCAGTGCTAGAGTGGGGGGACTATATGGCTACACCTTC. Translating it yields CSARVGGLYGYTF.

This clonotype was detected many times. This chain uses TRBV12-3 or TRBV12-4 with TRBJ2-6; D is possibly TRBD2 (6 bases). The CDR3 loop spans 14 amino acids. V dropped 7 bases and J dropped 4 bases, with 11 bases sitting between them. The DNA of the CDR3 is TGTGCCAGCAATAGGGCGGGAGGGGCCAACGTCCTGACTTTC. Residues: CASNRAGGANVLTF.

In its sample, this clonotype is medium-sized. This chain links TRBV7-2 with TRBJ2-5; no definite D call. Germline CDR1 SGHTA, CDR2 FQGNSA. The CDR3 sequence is 15 residues long. V shed 3 bases and J shed 1 base, with 12 bases lying between them. This CDR3 reads CASSLNGIGQETQYF. DNA for the CDR3: TGTGCCAGCAGCTTGAATGGGATCGGCCAAGAGACCCAGTACTTC.

This clonotype was counted ten times or more. The rearrangement joins TRBV20-1 to TRBJ2-5; D ambiguous. Trimming left V 4 bases short and J 5 bases short, with 14 bases between. This CDR3 spans 13 amino acids. Germline CDR1 and CDR2: DFQATT and SNEGSKA (reference sequence). In nucleotides, the CDR3 is TGCAGTGCTATGCGTGGCGGCTGGGAGACCCAGTACTTC. As protein: CSAMRGGWETQYF.

This clonotype was observed many times. The chain is built from TRBV6-5 and TRBJ1-2; D gene ambiguous. This CDR3 region has 13 residues. Germline CDR1 reads MNHEY; CDR2 reads SVGAGI. Trimming took off 5 bases at V and 4 bases at J, with 11 bases between the two ends. CDR3: CASSPTLGYGYTF. For the CDR3, the DNA is TGTGCCAGCAGTCCCACCCTGGGCTATGGCTACACCTTC.

This clonotype was seen ten or more times. The V gene is TRBV7-9, the J gene TRBJ2-5; D gene uncertain. Germline CDR1 and CDR2: SEHNR and FQNEAQ (reference sequence). The CDR3 runs to 13 residues. Trimming shortened V by 5 bases and J by 6 bases, and 13 bases separated the two germline ends. CDR3 region: CASSPPVRKTQYF. CDR3 coding DNA: TGTGCCAGCAGCCCTCCTGTCCGAAAGACCCAGTACTTC.

The chain uses TRBV4-1 and TRBJ1-3; D unresolved. Germline V CDR1 and CDR2: MGHRA, YSYEKL. V lost 8 bases and J 2 bases, leaving 19 bases between the germline ends. The CDR3 is 16 residues long. The CDR3 DNA reads TGCGCCAGCCAGCGGTGGCCCGCAGAGGCTGGAAACACCATATATTTT. This encodes CASQRWPAEAGNTIYF.

This clonotype has a count of ten or more. The V and J genes are TRBV20-1 and TRBJ2-2; D is uncertain. The CDR3 is 13 amino acids. Germline V gene lookup returns CDR1 DFQATT and CDR2 SNEGSKA (reference sequence). V shed 0 bases and J shed 8 bases, with 10 bases lying between them. In nucleotides, the CDR3 is TGCAGTGCTAGAGAATTTGCCGGGGGGGAGCTGTTTTTT. Amino acids: CSAREFAGGELFF.

The rearrangement links TRBV2 to TRBJ2-1; D remains ambiguous. V lost 10 bases and J 2 bases, leaving 15 bases between the germline ends. The CDR3 has 14 residues. CDR1 and CDR2 from the germline V gene are SNHLY and FYNNEI. The CDR3 here is CAMKTTGAYNEQFF. In DNA, the CDR3 is TGTGCCATGAAAACGACTGGAGCCTACAATGAGCAGTTCTTC.